The rows below give T cell receptor beta chains drawn from one sample of a study of blood T cell repertoires in COVID-19. Sequenced by immunoSEQ multiplex PCR; TCRdb stores in-frame clones only, minus some. The sample has nearly 200,000 clones; around 81% are singletons. Sequencing was performed on PBMCs or T cells enriched from blood (not recorded which). The receptor set was obtained from a man in his forties or fifties who had recovered from COVID-19. Each CDR3 is given with its conserved first and last residue. A D gene is named only where the DNA matches it firmly. The listing skips clone size in some rows; elsewhere it reads once, few, many or a size class.

d_call,v_call,clone_size,j_call,cdr3_aa,cdr3_nt
NA,TRBV9,NA,TRBJ2-7,CASSVEGGLRAYEQYF,TGTGCCAGCAGCGTAGAGGGGGGGCTCAGGGCCTACGAGCAGTACTTC
TRBD2,TRBV5-1,NA,TRBJ2-1,CASSSPSVGTIIYNEQFF,TGCGCCAGCAGCTCCCCGTCCGTGGGGACTATAATCTACAATGAGCAGTTCTTC
NA,TRBV7-9,NA,TRBJ1-4,CASSLNSAAFTTNEKLFF,TGTGCCAGCAGCTTAAATAGTGCGGCTTTTACAACTAATGAAAAACTGTTTTTT
NA,TRBV30,NA,TRBJ1-5,CAWGREGGPNQPQHF,TGTGCCTGGGGGAGGGAGGGGGGCCCCAATCAGCCCCAGCATTTT
TRBD2,TRBV2,NA,TRBJ2-7,CASSGTSYEQYF,TGTGCCAGCAGTGGGACTAGCTACGAGCAGTACTTC
NA,TRBV12-3/TRBV12-4,NA,TRBJ2-7,CASSLDGSGEQYF,TGTGCCAGCAGTTTAGATGGGTCGGGTGAGCAGTACTTC
NA,TRBV18,NA,TRBJ1-4,CASSPPAGHEKLFF,TGTGCCAGCTCACCCCCGGCAGGCCATGAAAAACTGTTTTTT
TRBD1,TRBV19,NA,TRBJ1-2,CASSTDRGSNYGYTF,TGTGCCAGTAGTACTGACAGGGGCTCTAACTATGGCTACACCTTC
NA,TRBV29-1,NA,TRBJ2-7,CSVEDGGRTYEQYF,TGCAGCGTTGAAGACGGGGGAAGGACCTACGAGCAGTACTTC
NA,TRBV12-1,NA,TRBJ2-7,CASSFAPGLAGSSSSYEQYF,TGTGCCAGCAGCTTTGCGCCGGGACTAGCGGGCTCTTCGAGCTCCTACGAGCAGTACTTC
TRBD1,TRBV28,NA,TRBJ1-2,CASRSRGSSDGYTF,TGTGCCAGCAGATCCAGGGGGAGTTCGGATGGCTACACCTTC
NA,TRBV5-1,NA,TRBJ2-7,CASSLDGGAYEQYF,TGCGCCAGCAGCTTGGATGGTGGGGCATACGAGCAGTACTTC
TRBD1,TRBV10-3,few,TRBJ1-2,CAISHREWDRNYGYTF,TGTGCCATCAGTCATAGGGAATGGGACAGGAACTATGGCTACACCTTC
TRBD1,TRBV4-2,NA,TRBJ1-2,CASSQATDRVVGYTF,TGTGCCAGCAGCCAAGCGACGGACAGGGTGGTCGGCTACACCTTC
NA,TRBV6-5,NA,TRBJ2-3,CASGSGRMDTQYF,TGTGCCAGCGGCTCAGGGCGGATGGATACGCAGTATTTT
NA,TRBV30,NA,TRBJ1-1,CAWSVGGLNTEAFF,TGTGCCTGGAGTGTGGGGGGACTGAACACTGAAGCTTTCTTT
TRBD1,TRBV7-2,NA,TRBJ1-6,CASRLSGTELNSPLHF,TGTGCCAGCAGACTGTCCGGGACAGAGCTTAATTCACCCCTCCACTTT
TRBD1,TRBV10-3,NA,TRBJ1-1,CAISDYGTGDTEAFF,TGTGCCATCAGTGATTACGGGACAGGGGACACTGAAGCTTTCTTT
NA,TRBV28,NA,TRBJ1-5,CASSSGDSGNQPQHF,TGTGCCAGCAGTTCGGGGGATAGTGGCAATCAGCCCCAGCATTTT
TRBD2,TRBV7-9,few,TRBJ2-1,CASSYGGGIGNEQFF,TGTGCCAGCAGCTACGGCGGGGGGATAGGGAATGAGCAGTTCTTC
TRBD1,TRBV28,NA,TRBJ1-2,CASSSYRGEVYGYTF,TGTGCCAGCAGTTCGTACAGGGGCGAGGTATATGGCTACACCTTC
TRBD1,TRBV11-2,few,TRBJ1-3,CASSLTGVGNTIYF,TGTGCCAGCAGCCTCACAGGGGTAGGGAACACCATATATTTT
NA,TRBV13,NA,TRBJ1-2,CASSPQTGRGYTF,TGTGCCAGCAGCCCCCAGACAGGTCGTGGCTACACCTTC
NA,TRBV18,NA,TRBJ2-7,CASSSSRQYPRYYEQYF,TGTGCCAGCTCTTCCAGCAGGCAGTACCCACGGTACTACGAGCAGTACTTC
TRBD1,TRBV9,NA,TRBJ1-2,CASSVGTGGIYGYTF,TGTGCCAGCAGCGTAGGGACAGGGGGGATCTATGGCTACACCTTC
NA,TRBV27,few,TRBJ2-1,CASTAFRGGYNEQFF,TGTGCCAGCACCGCGTTCAGGGGCGGTTACAATGAGCAGTTCTTC
TRBD1,TRBV29-1,NA,TRBJ1-1,CSAGQVLNTEAFF,TGCAGCGCGGGACAGGTCTTGAACACTGAAGCTTTCTTT
NA,TRBV10-3,NA,TRBJ2-5,CAISEGQTQETQYF,TGTGCCATCAGTGAAGGACAGACCCAAGAGACCCAGTACTTC
NA,TRBV30,few,TRBJ1-6,CAFRTGFSSPLHF,TGTGCCTTTCGCACAGGGTTTAGTTCACCCCTCCACTTT
NA,TRBV3-1/TRBV3-2,NA,TRBJ2-7,CASSPTGLYEQYF,TGTGCCAGCAGCCCCACAGGGCTCTACGAGCAGTACTTC
NA,TRBV9,NA,TRBJ2-3,CASSPPWGDDTDTQYF,TGTGCCAGCAGCCCACCCTGGGGGGACGACACAGATACGCAGTATTTT
TRBD1,TRBV12-3/TRBV12-4,NA,TRBJ1-5,CASSLDRGQPQHF,TGTGCCAGCAGCCTAGACAGGGGCCAGCCCCAGCATTTT
NA,TRBV4-2,NA,TRBJ1-2,CASSSLAATEGGYTF,TGTGCCAGCAGCTCACTAGCAGCCACCGAAGGAGGCTACACCTTC
NA,TRBV7-2,NA,TRBJ1-4,CASSLEQGRKLFF,TGTGCCAGCAGCTTAGAACAGGGTAGGAAACTGTTTTTT
NA,TRBV30,NA,TRBJ2-1,CAWRTRGDNEQFF,TGTGCCTGGCGGACGCGGGGAGACAATGAGCAGTTCTTC